These 3 T cell receptor beta chains came from one sample sequenced in a study of blood T cell repertoires in COVID-19. TCRdb keeps only in-frame clones here, not all; method: immunoSEQ multiplex PCR. The table shows about 98,000 clones, with around 81% occurring only once. The sequencing sample was made of peripheral blood. The receptor source for this set is a man aged 55-75 years with acute or convalescent COVID-19.

CDR3 DNA sequence: TGCGCCAGCAGCCAGCGGACAGGGTATTCCGGGGAGCTGTTTTTT. Translation: CASSQRTGYSGELFF. The V call is TRBV4-1, the J call TRBJ2-2, with TRBD1 identical over 8 bases. CDR3 length: 15 amino acids. J lost 6 bases, V lost 3 bases, and 6 bases had no gene match. Germline V gene sequence: CDR1 MGHRA, CDR2 YSYEKL.

The chain joins TRBV19 to TRBJ1-4; D call uncertain. The CDR3 is 14 amino acids. Trimming removed 9 bases from V and 4 bases from J, with 15 bases in between. The germline V gene has CDR1 LNHDA and CDR2 SQIVND (reference sequence). The chain's CDR3 is CASGRGGLNEKLFF. CDR3 bases: TGTGCCAGCGGGAGAGGTGGGCTTAATGAAAAACTGTTTTTT.

CDR3 DNA sequence: TGTGCCAGCCACGGGACAGGGGGCAACTATGGCTACACCTTC. This encodes CASHGTGGNYGYTF. The J gene is TRBJ1-2, the V gene TRBV6-5; 12 positions agree with TRBD1. This CDR3 comprises 14 residues. CDR1 is MNHEY and CDR2 is SVGAGI in the germline V gene. V shed 8 bases, J shed 2 bases, and the junction held 3 bases outside the gene matches.